These 8 T cell receptor beta chains came from one sample sequenced in a study of graft-versus-host responses after intestinal transplantation. Clones were read by immunoSEQ multiplex PCR, and TCRdb kept only the in-frame ones, dropping some. The sample carries around 38,000 clones, about four fifths recorded once. This specimen was PBMCs, taken 1,000 to 1,200 days after transplant. These receptors were obtained from a human patient who received an intestinal transplant, so some T cells may come from the graft donor.

V usage is TRBV28 and J usage is TRBJ1-3; D is unclear. Trimming shortened V by 6 bases and J by 4 bases, and 13 bases separated the two germline ends. The CDR3 spans 14 residues. CDR1 and CDR2 from the germline V gene are MDHEN and SYDVKM. This CDR3 reads CASSPRTAGNTIYF. In DNA form, the CDR3 reads TGTGCCAGCAGCCCGAGGACGGCCGGAAACACCATATATTTT.

The J gene is TRBJ2-5, the V gene TRBV7-8, with TRBD1 matching 9 bases. The germline CDR1 and CDR2 sequences are SGHVS and FQNEAQ. Losses at the gene ends were 5 bases for V and 2 bases for J; bases not matched to a gene: 6. There are 15 residues in the CDR3. The CDR3 reads CASSPRTGVQETQYF. CDR3 DNA sequence: TGTGCCAGCAGCCCCAGGACAGGGGTGCAAGAGACCCAGTACTTC.

The genes are TRBV10-2 and TRBJ2-2; 8 bases fit TRBD2. V lost 5 bases to trimming and J lost 5 bases; unmatched junction nucleotides: 13. The CDR3 is 17 residues long. Germline V gene data show CDR1 as WSHSY and CDR2 as SAAADI. CDR3 protein: CASSFLLGGAFTGELFF. In nucleotides, the CDR3 is TGCGCCAGCAGTTTCTTGCTCGGGGGGGCGTTTACCGGGGAGCTGTTTTTT.

The count of this clone is one. The chain combines TRBV5-1 with TRBJ2-7, with TRBD1 matching 7 bases. Unmatched junction bases numbered 8, after V lost 0 bases and J lost 5 bases. The CDR3 extends over 15 amino acids. CDR1 is SGHRS and CDR2 is YFSETQ in the germline V gene. The CDR3 DNA reads TGCGCCAGCAGCTTGGGACAGGGTCATTCGGACGAGCAGTACTTC. Translating it yields CASSLGQGHSDEQYF.

This rearrangement joins TRBV19 to TRBJ2-5, with a possible D match to TRBD1 (5 bases). Germline CDR1 LNHDA, CDR2 SQIVND (reference sequence). Trimming removed 7 bases from V and 1 base from J, with 13 bases in between. The CDR3 totals 14 residues. The CDR3 sequence is CASKGQALQETQYF. CDR3 coding DNA: TGTGCCAGTAAGGGGCAGGCGCTCCAAGAGACCCAGTACTTC. Looking up the rest from reference TRBV19 and TRBJ2-5 gives the full variable domain: DGGITQSPKYLFRKEGQNVTLSCEQNLNHDAMYWYRQDPGQGLRLIYYSQIVNDFQKGDIAEGYSVSREKKESFPLTVTSAQKNPTAFYLCASKGQALQETQYFGPGTRLLVL.

The chain carries TRBV6-6 and TRBJ1-2; 8 bases line up with TRBD1. Per germline, CDR1 MNHNY and CDR2 SVGAGI (reference sequence). The CDR3 length is 14 residues. V dropped 6 bases and J dropped 4; count of bases not matched to a gene: 7. CDR3 sequence: CASRTGQGGYGYTF. CDR3 DNA: TGTGCCAGCAGGACCGGACAGGGAGGCTATGGCTACACCTTC.

V and J are TRBV18 and TRBJ2-6; D may be TRBD1 or TRBD2 (5 bases each). The CDR3 contains 15 residues. V lost 3 bases and J lost 4, with 10 bases in between. CDR1 is KGHSH and CDR2 is LQKENI in the germline V gene. CDR3 protein: CASSPEGDGANVLTF. Written as DNA, the CDR3 is TGTGCCAGCTCACCGGAAGGGGACGGGGCCAACGTCCTGACTTTC.

V gene TRBV28 combines with J gene TRBJ1-2; no clear D. Germline loops: CDR1 MDHEN, CDR2 SYDVKM. The V gene lost 6 bases and the J gene lost 3 bases, with 17 bases spanning the gap. This CDR3 region has 15 residues. The chain's CDR3 is CASSSGSAAHYGYTF. The DNA of the CDR3 is TGTGCCAGCAGCTCCGGGTCGGCGGCCCACTATGGCTACACCTTC.